Listed here are 16 T cell receptor beta chains from one sample, sequenced in a study of T cells in localized non-small cell lung cancer. Sequencing used immunoSEQ multiplex PCR; TCRdb keeps in-frame clones, though not all of them. The sample records 25,000 to 35,000 clones, 91% being singletons. Sequenced material: PBMCs, taken before any cancer treatment. The receptors here all came from a man between 40 and 75 years old with stage II lung adenocarcinoma.

The rearrangement uses TRBV29-1 and TRBJ1-1, with D hard to call. Germline CDR1 SQVTM, CDR2 ANQGSEA. The CDR3 contains 12 residues. V lost 4 bases and J 1 base, leaving 7 bases between the germline ends. This chain's CDR3 is CSVVVTNTEAFF. CDR3 sequence (DNA): TGCAGCGTTGTTGTAACGAACACTGAAGCTTTCTTT.

The CDR3 DNA reads TGTGCCAGCAGTCCAGTCACCCCATACGAGCAGTACTTC. It yields the protein CASSPVTPYEQYF. V and J are TRBV28 and TRBJ2-7; D is unresolved. V lost 5 bases to trimming and J lost 4 bases, with 12 bases between them. The CDR3 totals 13 residues. The V gene's germline CDR1 is MDHEN and CDR2 SYDVKM. The full variable domain, completed using reference TRBV28 and TRBJ2-7, is DVKVTQSSRYLVKRTGEKVFLECVQDMDHENMFWYRQDPGLGLRLIYFSYDVKMKEKGDIPEGYSVSREKKERFSLILESASTNQTSMYLCASSPVTPYEQYFGPGTRLTVT.

The chain carries TRBV27 and TRBJ2-7; 9 bases match TRBD1. In germline, CDR1 is MNHEY, CDR2 SMNVEV (reference sequence). This CDR3 contains 14 residues. V was pared by 5 bases and J by 4 bases, with 6 bases of the junction left unmatched. The CDR3 spells CASSLDRGEYEQYF. The CDR3 coding sequence is TGTGCCAGCAGTCTGGACAGGGGAGAGTACGAGCAGTACTTC.

The chain couples TRBV7-9 to TRBJ2-3; D is ambiguous. Germline V gene data show CDR1 as SEHNR and CDR2 as FQNEAQ (reference sequence). Between the trimmed V and J ends, which lost 4 bases and 1 base, there was a span of 6 bases. The CDR3 has 13 amino acids. The CDR3 sequence is CASSWMGTDTQYF. CDR3 bases: TGTGCCAGCAGCTGGATGGGCACAGATACGCAGTATTTT. Combining the CDR3 with reference TRBV7-9 and TRBJ2-3 gives the whole variable domain DTGVSQNPRHKITKRGQNVTFRCDPISEHNRLYWYRQTLGQGPEFLTYFQNEAQLEKSRLLSDRFSAERPKGSFSTLEIQRTEQGDSAMYLCASSWMGTDTQYFGPGTRLTVL.

The chain employs TRBV7-2 and TRBJ1-2, with TRBD1 matching over 9 bases. The CDR3 is made up of 15 amino acids. Germline loops: CDR1 SGHTA, CDR2 FQGNSA. The V segment lost 2 bases and the J segment 6 bases; nucleotides outside the gene matches: 7. The CDR3 protein is CASSLQTGTGNGYTF. The CDR3 DNA reads as TGTGCCAGCAGCTTACAAACCGGGACAGGGAATGGCTACACCTTC.

The chain is built from TRBV10-3 and TRBJ1-1, with 9 bases lining up with TRBD1. Germline CDR1 is ENHRY and CDR2 is SYGVKD. The CDR3 is 15 amino acids. V trimming: 7 bases; J trimming: 0 bases; junction bases outside the gene matches: 6. CDR3 residues: CAITGQGFVNTEAFF. The CDR3, as DNA: TGTGCCATCACCGGACAGGGGTTCGTGAACACTGAAGCTTTCTTT.

The rearrangement links TRBV5-1 to TRBJ1-3; 7 nucleotides line up with TRBD1. The CDR3 has 15 residues. Germline trimming cut 3 bases from V and 0 bases from J; bases unmatched to any gene: 3. Germline V gives CDR1 SGHRS, CDR2 YFSETQ. The CDR3 sequence is CASSWGQSSGNTIYF. The DNA for the CDR3 is TGCGCCAGCAGCTGGGGACAGAGCTCTGGAAACACCATATATTTT.

The rearrangement links TRBV7-3 to TRBJ2-1; TRBD2 matches 12 bases. Germline loops: CDR1 SGHTA, CDR2 FQGTGA. CDR3 length: 17 amino acids. Losses at the gene ends were 0 bases for V and 8 bases for J; bases not matched to a gene: 8. The CDR3 nucleotides read TGTGCCAGCAGCTTAACGGAGACTAGCGGGAGTTTCGATGAGCAGTTCTTC. Translation: CASSLTETSGSFDEQFF.

J is TRBJ1-5 and V is TRBV19; unclear D gene. The CDR3 length is 16 residues. V lost 8 bases, J lost 5 bases, and 22 bases lay in between. Germline V CDR1 and CDR2: LNHDA, SQIVND (reference sequence). The CDR3 sequence: CASQRPAHGKDQPQHF. DNA of the CDR3: TGTGCCAGTCAAAGGCCCGCGCATGGCAAGGATCAGCCCCAGCATTTT. The full variable domain, in which reference TRBV19 and TRBJ1-5 provide the parts outside the CDR3, is DGGITQSPKYLFRKEGQNVTLSCEQNLNHDAMYWYRQDPGQGLRLIYYSQIVNDFQKGDIAEGYSVSREKKESFPLTVTSAQKNPTAFYLCASQRPAHGKDQPQHFGDGTRLSIL.

The chain is built from TRBV6-5 and TRBJ2-7; TRBD1 matches 8 bases. The CDR3 sequence is 16 residues long. The junction had 8 bases not matched to a gene; V was cut back by 0 bases and J by 4 bases. Germline assignment: CDR1 MNHEY and CDR2 SVGAGI. CDR3 nucleotides: TGTGCCAGCAGTTACTCGGCCGGGACAGGAAGATACGAGCAGTACTTC. Translated, it gives CASSYSAGTGRYEQYF.

This chain uses TRBV5-5 with TRBJ1-5; D is unclear. Trimming cost V 7 bases and J 2 bases, with 13 bases left between them. Germline V lookup: CDR1 SGHKS, CDR2 YYEKEE (reference sequence). This CDR3 has 14 residues. CDR3 coding DNA: TGTGCCAGCTGCCCCGCTGGGGGCAATCAGCCCCAGCATTTT. Its translation is CASCPAGGNQPQHF.

The V gene is TRBV5-1, the J gene TRBJ2-5; D gene unclear. Germline-derived CDR1 and CDR2 are SGHRS and YFSETQ. This CDR3 spans 13 amino acids. Trimming cost V 2 bases and J 1 base, with 6 bases left between them. The CDR3: CASSLAPQETQYF. DNA of the CDR3: TGCGCCAGCAGCTTAGCCCCCCAAGAGACCCAGTACTTC. The complete variable domain, with remaining parts taken from reference TRBV5-1 and TRBJ2-5, reads KAGVTQTPRYLIKTRGQQVTLSCSPISGHRSVSWYQQTPGQGLQFLFEYFSETQRNKGNFPGRFSGRQFSNSRSEMNVSTLELGDSALYLCASSLAPQETQYFGPGTRLLVL.

The chain is built from TRBV28 and TRBJ2-7, with D perhaps matching TRBD1 (5 bases). This CDR3 contains 11 residues. V was cut by 3 bases and J by 11 bases, with 11 bases left in between. Germline V gene lookup returns CDR1 MDHEN and CDR2 SYDVKM. The CDR3 sequence: CASSFGAGKYF. The CDR3 bases are TGTGCCAGCAGTTTCGGAGCAGGGAAGTACTTC.

This chain joins TRBV6-6 and TRBJ1-5, with D uncertain. V shed 6 bases and J shed 7 bases, with 16 bases lying between them. There are 14 residues in the CDR3. Germline loops: CDR1 MNHNY, CDR2 SVGAGI (reference sequence). CDR3 DNA sequence: TGTGCCAGCAGCAGACGGGAAGGGCGGCAGCCCCAGCATTTT. This codes for CASSRREGRQPQHF.

This rearrangement joins TRBV28 to TRBJ2-1; perhaps TRBD2 as D (5 bases). The V gene's germline CDR1 is MDHEN and CDR2 SYDVKM. V lost 7 bases, J lost 9 bases, and 19 bases lay in between. CDR3 length equals 14 residues. CDR3 amino acids: CASNLAHQALEQFF. The DNA of the CDR3 is TGTGCCAGCAATCTAGCCCATCAGGCGCTTGAGCAGTTCTTC.

This sequence joins TRBV6-4 and TRBJ2-7; no firm D call. The CDR3 runs 16 residues. Germline lookup yields CDR1 MRHNA and CDR2 SNTAGT. With 4 bases removed from V and 0 bases from J, the gap between germline ends came to 16 bases. This chain's CDR3 is CASSAATGKSSYEQYF. The DNA of the CDR3 is TGTGCCAGCAGTGCAGCTACGGGTAAGAGCTCCTACGAGCAGTACTTC.